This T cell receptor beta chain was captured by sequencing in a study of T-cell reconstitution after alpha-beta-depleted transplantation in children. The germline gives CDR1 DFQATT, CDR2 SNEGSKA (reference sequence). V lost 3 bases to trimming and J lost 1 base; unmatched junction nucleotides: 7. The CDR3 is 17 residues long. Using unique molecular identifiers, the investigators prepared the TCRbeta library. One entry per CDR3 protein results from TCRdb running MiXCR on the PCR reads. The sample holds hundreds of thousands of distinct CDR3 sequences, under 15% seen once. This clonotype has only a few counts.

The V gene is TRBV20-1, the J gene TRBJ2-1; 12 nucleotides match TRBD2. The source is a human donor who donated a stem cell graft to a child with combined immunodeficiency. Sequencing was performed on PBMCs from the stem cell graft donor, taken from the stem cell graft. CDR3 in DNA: TGCAGTGCTAGTAAACTAGCGGGAGGTCCGTCCTACAATGAGCAGTTCTTC. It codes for CSASKLAGGPSYNEQFF.